Reported below is one TCR beta chain. Sequencing used immunoSEQ multiplex PCR; TCRdb keeps in-frame clones, though not all of them. The table has roughly 2 million clones, 90% to 95% seen once. The data were obtained in a study of shared clonotypes between healthy human individuals. Trimming stripped 5 bases from V and 8 bases from J, with 10 bases between. The CDR3 loop spans 13 amino acids. Germline CDR1 and CDR2: MGHDK and SYGVNS. The sequence was collected from a man aged 18 to 30 in good health. The source material was naive CD4+ T cells sorted from blood. As to subset: CD45RA+ positively selected. The chain employs TRBV25-1 and TRBJ1-6; no reliable D call. The CDR3 reads CASSFRRDSPLHF. CDR3 sequence (DNA): TGTGCCAGCAGTTTCAGGAGAGATTCACCCCTCCACTTT.